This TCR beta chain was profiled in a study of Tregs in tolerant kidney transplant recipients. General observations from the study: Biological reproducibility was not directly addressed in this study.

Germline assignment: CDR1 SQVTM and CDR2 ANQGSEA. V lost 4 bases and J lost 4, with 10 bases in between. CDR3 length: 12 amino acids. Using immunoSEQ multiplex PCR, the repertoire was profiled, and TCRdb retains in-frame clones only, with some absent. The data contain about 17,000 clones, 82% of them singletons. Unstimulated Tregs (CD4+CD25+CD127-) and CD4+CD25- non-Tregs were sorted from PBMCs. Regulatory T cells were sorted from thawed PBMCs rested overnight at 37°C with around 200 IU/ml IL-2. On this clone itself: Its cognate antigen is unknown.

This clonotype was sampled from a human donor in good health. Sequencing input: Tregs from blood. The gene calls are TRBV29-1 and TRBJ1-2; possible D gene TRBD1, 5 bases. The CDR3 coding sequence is TGCAGCGTTGGACAGAGGAGCTATGGCTACACCTTC. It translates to CSVGQRSYGYTF.